This TCR beta chain was sequenced for a study of blood T cell repertoires in COVID-19. Study-level information: Acute and convalescent COVID-19 specimens originated in the United States, Italy and Spain. Sources were T cells, B-cell-depleted T cells, or PBMCs; the material itself was cDNA or gDNA.

In the original analysis: Amplification from reference gene primers served as the basis for estimated nucleated cell counts. Measured with immunoSEQ multiplex PCR; TCRdb has only the in-frame clones, and not every one. For V, J and clone size, that table is used; D and trimming come from the DNA. The sample consists of about 64,000 clones, approximately 86% of them appearing once. In its sample, this clone was seen once. The source of this sequence is a middle-aged man with acute or convalescent COVID-19. The sequenced sample was peripheral blood.

The CDR3 region has the DNA TGTGCCAGCAGTACAGGGGCTGGAAACACCATATATTTT. This gives the protein CASSTGAGNTIYF. The chain couples TRBV6-5 to TRBJ1-3; 7 bases fit TRBD1. This CDR3 comprises 13 residues. Germline V gene data show CDR1 as MNHEY and CDR2 as SVGAGI. Losses at the gene ends were 5 bases for V and 2 bases for J; bases not matched to a gene: 0.